These 19 T cell receptor beta chains originate from one sample sequenced in a study of blood T cell repertoires in COVID-19. Clones were read by immunoSEQ multiplex PCR, and TCRdb kept only the in-frame ones, dropping some. The table has 300,000 to 400,000 clones, 85% to 90% seen once; the top ten hold about 0.89%. The sample comprised PBMCs or T cells enriched from blood (not recorded which). All receptors derive from a woman in her 30s with acute COVID-19.

The V gene is TRBV29-1, the J gene TRBJ2-7; 10 bases map to TRBD1. Germline loops: CDR1 SQVTM, CDR2 ANQGSEA. This CDR3 region has 13 residues. V gave up 1 base and J gave up 6 bases; unmatched junction bases: 3. The CDR3 reads CSVEGDRGSEQYF. The CDR3 DNA reads as TGCAGCGTTGAAGGGGACAGGGGAAGCGAGCAGTACTTC.

V gene TRBV24-1 combines with J gene TRBJ2-3, with 14 positions matching TRBD2. V shed 9 bases and J 4 bases; nucleotides not matched to a gene: 2. Germline V gives CDR1 KGHDR, CDR2 SFDVKD. This CDR3 comprises 14 residues. CDR3 nucleotide sequence: TGTGCCACCGCGACTAGCGGGGGGGCAGATACGCAGTATTTT. Translating gives CATATSGGADTQYF.

This clone was counted only a few times. The chain combines TRBV7-2 with TRBJ2-3, with TRBD2 matching over 10 bases. This CDR3 spans 16 amino acids. J lost 4 bases, V lost 4 bases, and 8 bases had no gene match. Germline CDR1 and CDR2: SGHTA and FQGNSA. CDR3 region: CASSSRTSGASDTQYF. CDR3 coding DNA: TGTGCCAGCAGCTCAAGGACTAGCGGAGCGTCAGATACGCAGTATTTT.

The chain uses TRBV9 and TRBJ1-6, with unresolved D. This CDR3 is 14 amino acids long. Germline V CDR1 and CDR2: SGDLS, YYNGEE. V lost 4 bases and J 10 bases, leaving 15 bases between the germline ends. CDR3 residues: CASSPVGTPSPLHF. CDR3 bases: TGTGCCAGCAGCCCCGTTGGCACCCCATCACCCCTCCACTTT.

The chain employs TRBV11-3 and TRBJ2-1, with 8 positions matching TRBD2. From germline, CDR1 is SGHNT and CDR2 YENEEA. The length of the CDR3 is 16 residues. V was clipped by 4 bases and J by 5 bases; unmatched bases: 10. The CDR3 DNA is TGTGCCAGCAGCTCCCCATTAGCGGGGAAAAACAATGAGCAGTTCTTC. The encoded protein is CASSSPLAGKNNEQFF.

This clone appeared a single time. The V and J genes are TRBV7-3 and TRBJ1-3; D is uncertain. CDR3 length equals 14 residues. Germline-derived CDR1 and CDR2 are SGHTA and FQGTGA. V was clipped by 0 bases and J by 2 bases, with 5 bases between them. CDR3 DNA: TGTGCCAGCAGCTTAACCGGAGCTGGAAACACCATATATTTT. Residues: CASSLTGAGNTIYF.

This clone was counted once. The chain employs TRBV9 and TRBJ2-2; D is uncertain. Trimming removed 0 bases at V and 4 bases at J, with 4 bases between. Germline V lookup: CDR1 SGDLS, CDR2 YYNGEE. The CDR3 extends over 13 amino acids. Here the CDR3 reads CASSVGPTGELFF. The CDR3 DNA sequence: TGTGCCAGCAGCGTAGGGCCCACCGGGGAGCTGTTTTTT.

The chain is built from TRBV19 and TRBJ1-1; TRBD1 is a possible D gene (6 bases). The CDR3 is 13 residues long. V was cut by 5 bases and J by 6 bases, with 13 bases left in between. The germline V gene has CDR1 LNHDA and CDR2 SQIVND (reference sequence). CDR3 amino acids: CASSYREWPEAFF. CDR3 sequence (DNA): TGTGCCAGTAGTTACAGGGAGTGGCCTGAAGCTTTCTTT.

Points on this clone: Within the sample, other DNA sequences also encode this same CDR3. J is TRBJ1-3 and V is TRBV5-1; tentatively, D is TRBD1 (6 bases). Trimming took off 1 base at V and 0 bases at J, with 8 bases between the two ends. Germline V lookup: CDR1 SGHRS, CDR2 YFSETQ. The CDR3 is made up of 15 amino acids. For the CDR3, the DNA is TGCGCCAGCAGCTTGACAGGGTTCTCTGGAAACACCATATATTTT. It specifies CASSLTGFSGNTIYF. Variable domain in full (rest from reference TRBV5-1 and TRBJ1-3): KAGVTQTPRYLIKTRGQQVTLSCSPISGHRSVSWYQQTPGQGLQFLFEYFSETQRNKGNFPGRFSGRQFSNSRSEMNVSTLELGDSALYLCASSLTGFSGNTIYFGEGSWLTVV.

This clone was counted once. V is TRBV27 and J is TRBJ1-3; 9 bases align to TRBD1. Trimming at V came to 4 bases and at J to 4 bases, leaving 5 bases not matched to a gene. The CDR3 sequence is 15 residues long. In germline, CDR1 is MNHEY, CDR2 SMNVEV (reference sequence). The CDR3: CASSSTGGKGNTIYF. CDR3 DNA sequence: TGTGCCAGCAGTTCGACAGGGGGTAAAGGAAACACCATATATTTT.

CDR3 coding DNA: TGTGCCAGCAGCCCATGGGGGACAGGGGCCCCTCGGGATGAAAAACTGTTTTTT. As protein: CASSPWGTGAPRDEKLFF. V usage is TRBV28 and J usage is TRBJ1-4; 10 positions agree with TRBD1. CDR1 is MDHEN, CDR2 SYDVKM, per germline. Germline trimming cut 6 bases from V and 6 bases from J; bases unmatched to any gene: 16. The CDR3 is 18 residues long.

This chain connects TRBV2 to TRBJ2-1; 9 bases map to TRBD1. The CDR3 totals 15 residues. Germline trimming cut 5 bases from V and 8 bases from J; bases unmatched to any gene: 10. Per the germline V gene, CDR1 is SNHLY and CDR2 is FYNNEI. The chain's CDR3 is CASSLDRGQVDEQFF. CDR3 DNA sequence: TGTGCCAGCAGTTTGGACAGGGGACAGGTCGATGAGCAGTTCTTC.

This clone was counted a single time. The rearrangement uses TRBV19 and TRBJ1-2, with 9 positions matching TRBD1. Losses at the gene ends were 3 bases for V and 4 bases for J; bases not matched to a gene: 12. Looked up from germline, CDR1 is LNHDA and CDR2 is SQIVND (reference sequence). The CDR3 has 17 residues. The CDR3 DNA sequence: TGTGCCAGTAGTATTCCCCGGACAGGGGTGGGATTCTATGGCTACACCTTC. Translated, it gives CASSIPRTGVGFYGYTF.

The CDR3 bases are TGCGCCAGCAAGTTAGGGGTGAACACTGAAGCTTTCTTT. It codes for CASKLGVNTEAFF. This sequence joins TRBV5-1 and TRBJ1-1; maybe TRBD1 (5 bases). The CDR3 is made up of 13 amino acids. Germline lookup yields CDR1 SGHRS and CDR2 YFSETQ. V was trimmed by 6 bases and J by 0 bases, leaving 9 bases between them.

The J gene is TRBJ1-5, the V gene TRBV24-1; weak D call: TRBD1 (6 bases). This CDR3 has 16 amino acids. Germline V gene sequence: CDR1 KGHDR, CDR2 SFDVKD. V dropped 4 bases and J dropped 7 bases, with 19 bases sitting between them. The CDR3 spells CATSDGGGASGQPQHF. The CDR3 nucleotides are TGTGCCACCAGTGACGGTGGGGGGGCTTCTGGGCAGCCCCAGCATTTT.

V and J are TRBV2 and TRBJ2-3; 9 bases are shared with TRBD2. This CDR3 has 16 amino acids. Losses at the gene ends were 3 bases for V and 2 bases for J; bases not matched to a gene: 6. Germline V gene sequence: CDR1 SNHLY, CDR2 FYNNEI. CDR3 region: CASSERAGGNTDTQYF. The DNA for the CDR3 is TGTGCCAGCAGTGAGCGGGCGGGGGGGAACACAGATACGCAGTATTTT.

The J gene is TRBJ2-1, the V gene TRBV19; TRBD2 aligns across 10 bases. The CDR3 has 17 amino acids. The junction had 13 bases not matched to a gene; V was cut back by 4 bases and J by 7 bases. Per germline, CDR1 LNHDA and CDR2 SQIVND (reference sequence). The CDR3 bases are TGTGCCAGTAGTACACCCGCAGCGGGGGGGCCTTGGAATGAGCAGTTCTTC. Amino acids: CASSTPAAGGPWNEQFF.

The chain employs TRBV7-2 and TRBJ1-3; D is unresolved. This CDR3 is built from 14 residues. Germline CDR1 SGHTA, CDR2 FQGNSA. Trimming removed 1 base at V and 2 bases at J, with 6 bases between. The CDR3 protein is CASSLGLTGNTIYF. CDR3 sequence (DNA): TGTGCCAGCAGCTTAGGTCTAACTGGAAACACCATATATTTT.

The chain couples TRBV2 to TRBJ2-2; unclear D gene. In germline, CDR1 is SNHLY, CDR2 FYNNEI. V dropped 2 bases and J dropped 4 bases, with 11 bases sitting between them. There are 15 residues in the CDR3. In DNA form, the CDR3 reads TGTGCCAGCAGTGAAACGCAGGCGTCCACCGGGGAGCTGTTTTTT. Residues: CASSETQASTGELFF. Full variable domain (missing parts from reference TRBV2 and TRBJ2-2): EPEVTQTPSHQVTQMGQEVILRCVPISNHLYFYWYRQILGQKVEFLVSFYNNEISEKSEIFDDQFSVERPDGSNFTLKIRSTKLEDSAMYFCASSETQASTGELFFGEGSRLTVL.